One and the same sample provided the 32 T cell receptor beta chains below, sequenced in a study of molecular identifiers for immune sequencing clone quantification. TCRdb reanalysed the PCR reads using MiXCR and keeps one entry per CDR3 protein. The repertoire includes about 320,000 distinct CDR3 sequences, 20% to 25% of them detected once, and 0.75% to 0.85% sits in the top ten. Sequenced input: naive CD8+ T cells from blood, with Jurkat cell RNA spiked in. Sample subset: FACS-sorted CD8+CD4-CCR7+CD45RA+ naive T cells. All receptors come from a human donor in good health. Some libraries in this study had Jurkat cell RNA spiked in.

This clonotype was found many times. The V and J genes are TRBV5-1 and TRBJ2-5; D call uncertain. Trimming took 0 bases from V and 5 from J, leaving 2 bases between them. From germline, CDR1 is SGHRS and CDR2 YFSETQ. The CDR3 runs 11 residues. CDR3 DNA: TGCGCCAGCAGCTTGGATGAGACCCAGTACTTC. Protein: CASSLDETQYF.

About this clonotype: A much larger clone is a single base away; this may be a read error. The chain recombines TRBV10-3 with TRBJ1-1; 10 bases agree with TRBD1. The germline V gene has CDR1 ENHRY and CDR2 SYGVKD. CDR3 length: 14 residues. CDR3 sequence: CALSGTGESTEAFF. The CDR3 nucleotides read TGTGCCCTCAGCGGGACAGGGGAGAGCACTGAAGCTTTCTTT.

A note on this clonotype: Given a much more abundant clone one base away, this may be a read error. The J gene is TRBJ2-7, the V gene TRBV28, with D possibly being TRBD1 (6 bases). The CDR3 extends over 13 amino acids. CDR1 and CDR2 (germline): MDHEN, SYDVKM. The CDR3 protein is CASRDTASHEQYF. CDR3 nucleotide sequence: TGTGCCAGCCGGGACACCGCCTCCCACGAGCAGTACTTC.

In this sample, this clonotype turned up many times. V gene TRBV5-8 combines with J gene TRBJ1-5; TRBD1 aligns across 9 bases. The CDR3 contains 17 residues. Per the germline V gene, CDR1 is SGHTS and CDR2 is YDEGEE. The V gene end was trimmed by 0 bases and the J gene end by 1 base; junction bases not matched to a gene: 5. The CDR3 region is CASSLGTGDGSNQPQHF. CDR3 DNA: TGTGCCAGCAGCTTGGGGACAGGGGACGGGAGCAATCAGCCCCAGCATTTT.

About this clonotype itself: A much larger clone sits a single nucleotide away, making a read error possible. The J gene is TRBJ1-2, the V gene TRBV6-1; no clear D gene. Germline V gives CDR1 MNHNS, CDR2 SASEGT. The V gene lost 4 bases and the J gene lost 0 bases, with 12 bases spanning the gap. The CDR3 is 15 residues long. CDR3 in amino acids: CASSGVVVSNYGYTF. The CDR3 nucleotides read TGTGCCAGCAGTGGAGTTGTCGTTTCTAACTATGGCTACACCTTC.

Note on this clonotype: A much bigger clone sits one base away, suggesting this may be a read error. The gene calls are TRBV5-1 and TRBJ2-7, with TRBD1 matching 8 bases. Germline CDR1 and CDR2: SGHRS and YFSETQ. V shed 3 bases, J shed 2 bases, and the junction held 7 bases outside the gene matches. The CDR3 has 15 residues. The CDR3 spells CASSSTGDDPYEQYF. CDR3 DNA sequence: TGCGCCAGCAGCTCGACAGGGGATGATCCCTACGAGCAGTACTTC.

The sample holds many counts of this clonotype. The chain employs TRBV6-5 and TRBJ2-5, with D perhaps matching TRBD2 (6 bases). The V gene lost 6 bases and the J gene lost 4 bases, with 15 bases spanning the gap. This CDR3 comprises 14 residues. Germline CDR1 MNHEY, CDR2 SVGAGI. The DNA of the CDR3 is TGTGCCAGCAGATCCGTCGGGGGTGGAGAGACCCAGTACTTC. The encoded protein is CASRSVGGGETQYF.

This clonotype was observed at least ten times. The chain has TRBV4-3 and TRBJ2-7; the D gene could be TRBD1 or TRBD2 (5 bases each). This CDR3 is 13 amino acids long. Germline V gene lookup returns CDR1 LGHNA and CDR2 YSLEER. V was pared by 1 base and J by 6 bases, with 10 bases between. This CDR3 is CASSQGEGTEQYF. The CDR3 nucleotides read TGCGCCAGCAGCCAAGGAGAAGGGACCGAGCAGTACTTC.

This clonotype was observed at least ten times. The gene calls are TRBV30 and TRBJ2-7; the D gene could be TRBD1 or TRBD2 (5 bases each). V was shortened by 1 base and J by 2 bases, with 15 bases between the two germline ends. Germline values: CDR1 GTSNPN, CDR2 SVGIG (reference sequence). The CDR3 spans 15 residues. CDR3 coding DNA: TGTGCCTGGAGTGGACACCCGGGACCGACCTACGAGCAGTACTTC. As protein: CAWSGHPGPTYEQYF. Full variable domain (rest looked up from reference TRBV30 and TRBJ2-7): SQTIHQWPATLVQPVGSPLSLECTVEGTSNPNLYWYRQAAGRGLQLLFYSVGIGQISSEVPQNLSASRPQDRQFILSSKKLLLSDSGFYLCAWSGHPGPTYEQYFGPGTRLTVT.

The table lists this clonotype with many counts. V usage is TRBV20-1 and J usage is TRBJ1-4; D not resolved. This CDR3 region has 16 residues. Germline V gene lookup returns CDR1 DFQATT and CDR2 SNEGSKA (reference sequence). The germline V and J ends were trimmed by 6 bases and 8 bases, with 25 bases remaining between them. As DNA, the CDR3 is TGCAGTGCCACCTCAGCCCCAACGGAACCCTGGGAAAAACTGTTTTTT. It codes for CSATSAPTEPWEKLFF.

This clonotype was picked up a small number of times. The V call is TRBV12-3 or TRBV12-4, the J call TRBJ2-6, with D possibly matching TRBD1 (5 bases). The CDR3 runs 18 residues. V lost 2 bases and J lost 0, with 14 bases in between. The CDR3 spells CASSLISGFPSGANVLTF. CDR3 DNA sequence: TGTGCCAGCAGTTTAATTTCAGGGTTTCCCTCTGGGGCCAACGTCCTGACTTTC.

V gene TRBV28 combines with J gene TRBJ2-1; the match to TRBD2 covers 11 bases. The CDR3 spans 17 residues. V shed 6 bases, J shed 0 bases, and the junction held 7 bases outside the gene matches. Germline V gives CDR1 MDHEN, CDR2 SYDVKM. The CDR3 DNA follows: TGTGCCAGCAGCTCCGGACTAGCGGGCCGCTCCTACAATGAGCAGTTCTTC. Protein sequence: CASSSGLAGRSYNEQFF.

The rearrangement joins TRBV29-1 to TRBJ1-4; tentative D call: TRBD1 (5 bases). Germline CDR1 is SQVTM and CDR2 is ANQGSEA. With 3 bases removed from V and 7 bases from J, the gap between germline ends came to 18 bases. The CDR3 loop spans 15 amino acids. CDR3 sequence (DNA): TGCAGCGTTGAGGTCCGAGACTGGGGGGGTGAAAAACTGTTTTTT. Translating gives CSVEVRDWGGEKLFF.

This clonotype was picked up many times. V and J are TRBV2 and TRBJ2-2; D call uncertain. This CDR3 comprises 13 residues. V lost 3 bases to trimming and J lost 3 bases, with 5 bases between them. The germline V gene has CDR1 SNHLY and CDR2 FYNNEI. In DNA, the CDR3 is TGTGCCAGCAGTGAGCTTCACACCGGGGAGCTGTTTTTT. This sequence encodes CASSELHTGELFF. The full variable domain, rest sourced from reference TRBV2 and TRBJ2-2, is EPEVTQTPSHQVTQMGQEVILRCVPISNHLYFYWYRQILGQKVEFLVSFYNNEISEKSEIFDDQFSVERPDGSNFTLKIRSTKLEDSAMYFCASSELHTGELFFGEGSRLTVL.

Concerning this clonotype: This sequence may be a read error, since a much larger clone differs from it by one base. The chain links TRBV7-6 to TRBJ2-3; TRBD1 matches 8 bases. Germline V gives CDR1 SGHVS, CDR2 FNYEAQ. V was clipped by 5 bases and J by 4 bases; unmatched bases: 11. The CDR3 totals 16 residues. DNA of the CDR3: TGTGCCAGCAGCCGCACAGGGGGGCATGTCGCAGATACGCAGTATTTT. The encoded protein is CASSRTGGHVADTQYF.

This clonotype was picked up many times. The J gene is TRBJ2-7, the V gene TRBV29-1; TRBD1 aligns across 8 bases. CDR3 size: 12 residues. V shed 6 bases, J shed 5 bases, and the junction held 6 bases outside the gene matches. Per the germline V gene, CDR1 is SQVTM and CDR2 is ANQGSEA. The CDR3 is CSVRSGGHEQYF. In DNA, the CDR3 is TGCAGCGTCCGATCAGGGGGCCACGAGCAGTACTTC.

This clonotype was recorded many times. The chain is built from TRBV4-3 and TRBJ2-7; 8 bases agree with TRBD1. CDR1 LGHNA and CDR2 YSLEER come from the germline V gene. This CDR3 is built from 13 residues. After removal of 0 bases from V and 5 bases from J, the junction contained 0 bases not matched to a gene. CDR3 sequence: CASSQETGDEQYF. Written as DNA, the CDR3 is TGCGCCAGCAGCCAAGAGACAGGGGACGAGCAGTACTTC.

To note about this clonotype: A much larger clone sits a single nucleotide away, making a read error possible. The chain joins TRBV6-5 to TRBJ2-3; D not certain. With 0 bases removed from V and 4 bases from J, the gap between germline ends came to 11 bases. Germline CDR1 reads MNHEY; CDR2 reads SVGAGI. The CDR3 has 15 amino acids. CDR3 DNA sequence: TGTGCCAGCAGTTACTCGATAGTAGGGTCAGATACGCAGTATTTT. Its protein is CASSYSIVGSDTQYF.

This clonotype was found many times. The rearrangement links TRBV7-9 to TRBJ2-7; D not resolved. Germline V gene data show CDR1 as SEHNR and CDR2 as FQNEAQ (reference sequence). The CDR3 covers 14 residues. Trimming shortened V by 1 base and J by 2 bases, and 9 bases separated the two germline ends. The CDR3 protein is CASSLVESAYEQYF. DNA of the CDR3: TGTGCCAGCAGCTTAGTAGAGTCGGCCTACGAGCAGTACTTC.

This clonotype was observed at least ten times. The chain carries TRBV4-3 and TRBJ2-7; D call uncertain. The CDR3 contains 15 residues. Per the germline V gene, CDR1 is LGHNA and CDR2 is YSLEER. Trimming cost V 0 bases and J 1 base, with 10 bases left between them. The chain's CDR3 is CASSQDDVRSYEQYF. Written as DNA, the CDR3 is TGCGCCAGCAGCCAAGATGACGTCAGGTCCTACGAGCAGTACTTC.

A note on this clonotype: This sequence may be a read error, since a much larger clone differs from it by one base. This chain connects TRBV14 to TRBJ2-2, with 14 positions matching TRBD2. This CDR3 region has 18 residues. CDR1 is SGHDN and CDR2 is FVKESK in the germline V gene. The CDR3 loop reads CASSFRLAGGYDTGGLFF. Here the CDR3 DNA reads TGTGCCAGCAGCTTCCGACTAGCGGGAGGGTACGACACCGGGGGGCTGTTTTTT.

The genes are TRBV4-2 and TRBJ2-3, with TRBD2 identical over 12 bases. Losses at the gene ends were 2 bases for V and 6 bases for J; bases not matched to a gene: 18. From germline, CDR1 is LGHNA and CDR2 YNFKEQ. CDR3 length: 20 amino acids. The CDR3 loop reads CASSQRREGTSGRISDTQYF. CDR3 nucleotide sequence: TGTGCCAGCAGCCAAAGGAGGGAGGGTACTAGCGGGAGGATTTCCGATACGCAGTATTTT.

A word on this clonotype: This may arise from a read error, as a much more abundant clone is one base away. The V call is TRBV7-2, the J call TRBJ2-3; 11 bases are shared with TRBD2. The CDR3 runs to 16 residues. The V gene's germline CDR1 is SGHTA and CDR2 FQGNSA. CDR3 sequence reads: CASSFSGRATIDMQYF. DNA of the CDR3: TGTGCCAGCAGCTTTAGCGGGAGGGCCACGATAGATATGCAGTATTTT.

Worth noting for this clonotype: A much larger clone differs from this one at a single base, so this may be a read error. V gene TRBV4-3 combines with J gene TRBJ2-3, with a weak D call TRBD1 (6 bases). The germline V gene encodes CDR1 LGHNA and CDR2 YSLEER. The CDR3 sequence is 15 residues long. The CDR3 is CASSQDPGQTDTRYF. CDR3 sequence (DNA): TGCGCCAGCAGCCAAGATCCGGGACAAACAGATACGCGGTATTTT.

There are many counts of this clonotype. The chain combines TRBV14 with TRBJ2-3; D call uncertain. The CDR3 is 14 amino acids. CDR1 and CDR2 from the germline V gene are SGHDN and FVKESK. Trimming took off 1 base at V and 2 bases at J, with 7 bases between the two ends. This CDR3 is CASSQVTFTDTQYF. The CDR3 DNA reads as TGTGCCAGCAGCCAAGTGACTTTCACAGATACGCAGTATTTT.

This clonotype was seen ten or more times. CDR3 nucleotide sequence: TGCAGTGCTAGAGATATACTCTACTACGAGCAGTACTTC. Amino acids: CSARDILYYEQYF. V gene TRBV20-1 combines with J gene TRBJ2-7, with no clear D. CDR3 length: 13 amino acids. The ends were cut back, 0 bases at V and 3 bases at J, with 9 bases in the middle. In germline, CDR1 is DFQATT, CDR2 SNEGSKA (reference sequence).

This clonotype was seen ten or more times. The chain recombines TRBV5-4 with TRBJ2-3, with D uncertain. The CDR3 loop spans 15 amino acids. Trimming left V 0 bases short and J 2 bases short, with 10 bases between. Germline V CDR1 and CDR2: SGHNT, YYREEE (reference sequence). The CDR3 is CASSLDTQNTDTQYF. The CDR3 bases are TGTGCCAGCAGCTTGGACACCCAAAACACAGATACGCAGTATTTT.

The table lists this clonotype with a few counts. The rearrangement links TRBV12-5 to TRBJ2-3, with a tentative D call TRBD2 (6 bases). Germline-derived CDR1 and CDR2 are LGHNT and FRNRAP. The CDR3 is 16 residues long. V was cut by 7 bases and J by 0 bases, with 17 bases left in between. CDR3 nucleotide sequence: TGTGCTAGTGCCCCCTCCTTGGGGGGTAGCACAGATACGCAGTATTTT. The encoded protein is CASAPSLGGSTDTQYF.

This clonotype was observed at least ten times. This chain uses TRBV7-2 with TRBJ1-3; weak D call: TRBD1 (5 bases). Trimming took off 2 bases at V and 0 bases at J, with 20 bases between the two ends. This CDR3 region has 19 residues. CDR1 and CDR2 from the germline V gene are SGHTA and FQGNSA. The CDR3 loop reads CASSLFLNEQANSGNTIYF. The CDR3 DNA is TGTGCCAGCAGCTTATTTCTCAACGAACAGGCGAACTCTGGAAACACCATATATTTT.

A remark on this clonotype: A much larger clone sits a single nucleotide away, making a read error possible. Without the conserved terminal phenylalanine or tryptophan, this CDR3 likely stems from a read error. The chain employs TRBV12-3 or TRBV12-4 and TRBJ2-7; D not resolved. CDR3 size: 14 residues. V was trimmed by 1 base and J by 1 base, leaving 8 bases between them. As DNA, the CDR3 is TGTGCCAGCAGTTTAGTATGGGATTCCTACGAGCAGTACCTC. Encoded protein: CASSLVWDSYEQYL.

Regarding this clonotype: Being one base from a much bigger clone, this may be a read error. It is likely a read error, because the conserved phenylalanine at the end of the CDR3 is missing. The V call is TRBV25-1, the J call TRBJ2-1, with D perhaps being TRBD1 or TRBD2 (5 bases each). This CDR3 is built from 13 residues. Trimming stripped 4 bases from V and 12 bases from J, with 16 bases between. Per the germline V gene, CDR1 is MGHDK and CDR2 is SYGVNS. CDR3 in DNA: TGTGCCAGCAGTGGCTGGGACGTAGGGCGGCAGTTCCTC. Its translation: CASSGWDVGRQFL.

Details on this clonotype: This could be a read error, since a much larger clone is one nucleotide away. The conserved phenylalanine or tryptophan normally closing the CDR3 is absent here, so this likely arose from a read error. The chain has TRBV25-1 and TRBJ2-3; possible D gene TRBD2, 6 bases. The germline CDR1 and CDR2 sequences are MGHDK and SYGVNS. This CDR3 is 13 amino acids long. Trimming left V 6 bases short and J 3 bases short, with 10 bases between. CDR3 loop: CASRGGWTDTQYS. The CDR3 nucleotides are TGTGCCAGCAGGGGGGGATGGACAGATACGCAGTATTCT.